The T cell receptor (beta chain) under discussion was sequenced for a study of neurological immune-mediated disorders. Study findings and constraints: In HTLV-1-associated myelopathy, TCR clonal expansion was greatest, and in multiple sclerosis it was least, below healthy controls.

This clonotype came up many times. The antigen is unknown. A junction boundary mismatches the germline segment, possibly from a read error. The CDR3 totals 13 residues. The germline V gene has CDR1 SEHNR and CDR2 FQNEAQ (reference sequence). Over 170 million TCR-beta sequences (from 15-18 subjects) were yielded by each sequencing run. Using its own MiXCR run on the 5' RACE reads, TCRdb lists one record per CDR3 protein. The sample carries around 70,000 distinct CDR3 sequences, roughly 5% recorded once. 2 million PBMCs stored at -80 C were the source of the unsorted libraries. The receptor's source is a man younger than 35 with multiple sclerosis. This chain connects TRBV7-9 to TRBJ1-5; D ambiguous. The sequencing input was PBMCs. Here the CDR3 DNA reads TGTGCCAGCAGTCTCAGGAGCAATCAGCCCCAGAATTTT. Residues: CASSLRSNQPQNF.